The 5 T cell receptor beta chains given below trace back to one sample, sequenced in a study of brain T cells in children with intractable seizures. The method was immunoSEQ multiplex PCR; TCRdb's version includes in-frame clones alone and lacks a portion of them. This table holds around 340,000 clones, more than 85% found once. Noted time point: blood from clinic visit 5 months post-surgery; TSC patient then seizure free. This sample comprised peripheral blood, obtained roughly 5 months after surgery. All receptors come from a boy less than two years old with tuberous sclerosis and intractable seizures.

The chain is built from TRBV11-2 and TRBJ2-7; 14 nucleotides match TRBD2. CDR1 and CDR2 (germline): SGHAT, FQNNGV. The CDR3 has 17 residues. Germline trimming cut 1 base from V and 3 bases from J; bases unmatched to any gene: 5. The CDR3 here is CASSLVLGLAGDYEQYF. CDR3 nucleotide sequence: TGTGCCAGCAGCTTAGTCCTGGGACTAGCGGGAGACTACGAGCAGTACTTC. The entire variable domain, with the rest obtained from reference TRBV11-2 and TRBJ2-7, is as follows: EAGVAQSPRYKIIEKRQSVAFWCNPISGHATLYWYQQILGQGPKLLIQFQNNGVVDDSQLPKDRFSAERLKGVDSTLKIQPAKLEDSAVYLCASSLVLGLAGDYEQYFGPGTRLTVT.

In nucleotides, the CDR3 is TGCAGCGTTGAAGATCCGGGGGATTGGACAGATACGCAGTATTTT. Translating it yields CSVEDPGDWTDTQYF. The chain couples TRBV29-1 to TRBJ2-3; weak D call: TRBD2 (6 bases). This CDR3 contains 15 residues. From germline, CDR1 is SQVTM and CDR2 ANQGSEA. The germline V and J ends were trimmed by 0 bases and 3 bases, with 13 bases remaining between them.

CDR3 loop: CASSLSGGYTF. CDR3 in DNA: TGTGCCAGCAGCCTCAGCGGTGGCTACACCTTC. The rearrangement links TRBV9 to TRBJ1-2; D is undetermined. Germline values: CDR1 SGDLS, CDR2 YYNGEE. Deletions cut 4 bases from V and 7 bases from J, with 8 bases between. The CDR3 length is 11 residues.

The rearrangement uses TRBV19 and TRBJ2-1; D possibly corresponds to TRBD1 (6 bases). V was shortened by 5 bases and J by 4 bases, with 24 bases between the two germline ends. The CDR3 is 18 residues long. Germline CDR1 is LNHDA and CDR2 is SQIVND (reference sequence). Here the CDR3 reads CASSQSGGVRVGYNEQFF. The DNA for the CDR3 is TGTGCCAGTAGTCAAAGTGGGGGCGTGAGGGTCGGATACAATGAGCAGTTCTTC.

The chain links TRBV7-8 to TRBJ2-7; 11 bases align to TRBD1. Losses at the gene ends were 5 bases for V and 8 bases for J; bases not matched to a gene: 8. The germline V gene has CDR1 SGHVS and CDR2 FQNEAQ. The CDR3 is 14 residues long. CDR3 nucleotide sequence: TGTGCCAGCAGCCCCCGGACAGGGGGCGCAAAGCAGTACTTC. Translated: CASSPRTGGAKQYF.